The 18 T cell receptor beta chains below come from one sample, sequenced in a study of cytomegalovirus exposure and HLA in healthy donors. The study ran its PCR with 60 Vbeta and 13 Jbeta primers. TCRdb keeps only in-frame clones here, not all; method: immunoSEQ multiplex PCR. The sample yields 85,000 to 100,000 clones, about four fifths seen once. The sample comprised PBMCs. These receptors were obtained from a woman aged 40 to 50 in good health and CMV-seronegative.

The chain joins TRBV6-5 to TRBJ2-5; D is possibly TRBD2 (6 bases). V lost 2 bases to trimming and J lost 1 base, with 8 bases between them. This CDR3 has 14 residues. Germline assignment: CDR1 MNHEY and CDR2 SVGAGI. The CDR3 here is CASSYGGAQETQYF. The CDR3 DNA is TGTGCCAGCAGTTACGGCGGGGCCCAAGAGACCCAGTACTTC.

This clone occurred a few times. The chain recombines TRBV4-3 with TRBJ2-3; 10 bases line up with TRBD1. Germline V lookup: CDR1 LGHNA, CDR2 YSLEER. This CDR3 has 18 residues. V was pared by 4 bases and J by 5 bases, with 15 bases of the junction left unmatched. The CDR3 region is CASSPEYPGTGALDTQYF. As DNA, the CDR3 is TGCGCCAGCAGCCCCGAGTACCCCGGGACAGGGGCCTTAGATACGCAGTATTTT.

This clone has only one observation. The chain couples TRBV7-9 to TRBJ1-1; no clear D. Germline-derived CDR1 and CDR2 are SEHNR and FQNEAQ (reference sequence). V was cut by 5 bases and J by 5 bases, with 12 bases left in between. CDR3 length: 13 residues. The CDR3 DNA sequence: TGTGCCAGCAGCCTTGAGCTACGTACTGAAGCTTTCTTT. Its protein is CASSLELRTEAFF.

The J gene is TRBJ2-1, the V gene TRBV11-2; D might be TRBD2 (5 bases). In germline, CDR1 is SGHAT, CDR2 FQNNGV. Deletions cut 1 base from V and 6 bases from J, with 13 bases between. The CDR3 has 15 residues. The DNA of the CDR3 is TGTGCCAGCAGCTTAGCGGGGATACCCACCAATGAGCAGTTCTTC. Its protein is CASSLAGIPTNEQFF.

The rearrangement joins TRBV11-1 to TRBJ1-1, with D unresolved. This CDR3 comprises 13 residues. Trimming shortened V by 8 bases and J by 1 base, and 11 bases separated the two germline ends. The germline V gene has CDR1 SGHAT and CDR2 FQDESV (reference sequence). The CDR3 sequence is CASGLDRNTEAFF. The CDR3 region has the DNA TGTGCCAGCGGACTTGATCGGAACACTGAAGCTTTCTTT.

The CDR3 is CASSPGVTTNEKLFF. In nucleotides, the CDR3 is TGTGCCAGCAGCCCGGGAGTTACAACTAATGAAAAACTGTTTTTT. The chain uses TRBV4-2 and TRBJ1-4; D is ambiguous. This CDR3 has 15 residues. Trimming removed 4 bases at V and 0 bases at J, with 9 bases between. Germline CDR1 is LGHNA and CDR2 is YNFKEQ.

This clone was seen just once. The chain employs TRBV13 and TRBJ1-2; perhaps TRBD1 as D (5 bases). The germline V gene has CDR1 PRHDT and CDR2 FYEKMQ (reference sequence). V lost 4 bases and J 2 bases, leaving 14 bases between the germline ends. The CDR3 runs 15 residues. The CDR3 reads CASSSTIRANYGYTF. Here the CDR3 DNA reads TGTGCCAGCAGCTCCACCATCAGGGCAAACTATGGCTACACCTTC.

The chain combines TRBV7-9 with TRBJ2-7; tentative D call: TRBD2 (6 bases). The CDR3 extends over 14 amino acids. CDR1 is SEHNR and CDR2 is FQNEAQ in the germline V gene (reference sequence). V gave up 3 bases and J gave up 3 bases, with 12 bases separating them. The chain's CDR3 is CASSLWGDRYEQYF. Written as DNA, the CDR3 is TGTGCCAGCAGCTTGTGGGGGGATCGCTACGAGCAGTACTTC.

For the CDR3, the DNA is TGCGCCAGCAGCTATGCTTACAGGGGCGGTGGAAAAGATACGCAGTATTTT. It is translated as CASSYAYRGGGKDTQYF. The V and J genes are TRBV5-1 and TRBJ2-3, with 7 nucleotides matching TRBD1. The germline V gene encodes CDR1 SGHRS and CDR2 YFSETQ. The CDR3 length is 17 residues. With V trimmed by 3 bases and J by 5 bases, 15 bases remained unmatched. Based on the CDR3 plus reference TRBV5-1 and TRBJ2-3, the full variable domain is KAGVTQTPRYLIKTRGQQVTLSCSPISGHRSVSWYQQTPGQGLQFLFEYFSETQRNKGNFPGRFSGRQFSNSRSEMNVSTLELGDSALYLCASSYAYRGGGKDTQYFGPGTRLTVL.

This chain uses TRBV9 with TRBJ2-4; D possibly corresponds to TRBD1 (5 bases). V lost 0 bases to trimming and J lost 0 bases, with 16 bases between them. Germline loops: CDR1 SGDLS, CDR2 YYNGEE. The CDR3 spans 18 residues. Here the CDR3 reads CASSVGSWQGIAKNIQYF. The CDR3 bases are TGTGCCAGCAGCGTAGGATCATGGCAGGGAATAGCCAAAAACATTCAGTACTTC.

The J gene is TRBJ1-6, the V gene TRBV6-5; D is unresolved. Trimming shortened V by 0 bases and J by 6 bases, and 9 bases separated the two germline ends. This CDR3 comprises 15 residues. CDR1 is MNHEY and CDR2 is SVGAGI in the germline V gene. CDR3 bases: TGTGCCAGCAGTTACTCACAGAGACCTAATTCACCCCTCCACTTT. Amino acids: CASSYSQRPNSPLHF.

J is TRBJ1-4 and V is TRBV11-1; TRBD1 matches at 7 bases. J lost 2 bases, V lost 6 bases, and 3 bases had no gene match. The CDR3 length is 14 residues. Germline V CDR1 and CDR2: SGHAT, FQDESV (reference sequence). CDR3 bases: TGTGCCAGCAGTTCACAGGGGACTAATGAAAAACTGTTTTTT. This translates into CASSSQGTNEKLFF.

The V and J genes are TRBV29-1 and TRBJ1-1; D unresolved. V shed 4 bases and J shed 1 base, with 13 bases lying between them. Looked up from germline, CDR1 is SQVTM and CDR2 is ANQGSEA. This CDR3 region has 14 residues. The CDR3 DNA follows: TGCAGCGTTGCCCACCGAGGCCGGAACACTGAAGCTTTCTTT. Protein: CSVAHRGRNTEAFF.

The rearrangement links TRBV27 to TRBJ1-6, with TRBD1 matching over 7 bases. The germline V gene has CDR1 MNHEY and CDR2 SMNVEV (reference sequence). CDR3 size: 13 residues. Trimming removed 8 bases from V and 6 bases from J; junction bases left unmatched: 4. The DNA for the CDR3 is TGTGCCAGCGGGCGACAGGGTAATTCACCCCTCCACTTT. It codes for CASGRQGNSPLHF.

This clone appeared a single time. The genes are TRBV18 and TRBJ2-7; D call uncertain. V shed 2 bases and J shed 2 bases, with 7 bases lying between them. The CDR3 length is 13 residues. The germline gives CDR1 KGHSH, CDR2 LQKENI. CDR3 loop: CASSPSVTYEQYF. The CDR3, as DNA: TGTGCCAGCTCACCATCGGTAACCTACGAGCAGTACTTC.

V usage is TRBV2 and J usage is TRBJ2-1, with TRBD2 matching over 9 bases. CDR1 SNHLY and CDR2 FYNNEI come from the germline V gene. V was clipped by 6 bases and J by 15 bases; unmatched bases: 12. This CDR3 has 13 amino acids. The CDR3 DNA is TGTGCCAGCAGAGATAGCGGGGGCCCAAAGGGGTTCTTC. Amino acid sequence: CASRDSGGPKGFF.

The V call is TRBV5-8, the J call TRBJ1-2; D gene uncertain. The V end was cut by 0 bases, the J end by 3 bases, with 6 bases between. The CDR3 has 13 residues. CDR1 and CDR2 from the germline V gene are SGHTS and YDEGEE. This CDR3 is CASSLVPDYGYTF. CDR3 nucleotide sequence: TGTGCCAGCAGCTTGGTTCCGGACTATGGCTACACCTTC.

This rearrangement joins TRBV28 to TRBJ2-5, with D maybe TRBD2 (6 bases). Germline V CDR1 and CDR2: MDHEN, SYDVKM. The CDR3 is 13 residues long. Between the trimmed V and J ends, which lost 6 bases and 5 bases, there was a span of 13 bases. CDR3 residues: CASRNGGSETQYF. CDR3 nucleotides: TGTGCCAGCAGAAACGGAGGGTCGGAGACCCAGTACTTC.